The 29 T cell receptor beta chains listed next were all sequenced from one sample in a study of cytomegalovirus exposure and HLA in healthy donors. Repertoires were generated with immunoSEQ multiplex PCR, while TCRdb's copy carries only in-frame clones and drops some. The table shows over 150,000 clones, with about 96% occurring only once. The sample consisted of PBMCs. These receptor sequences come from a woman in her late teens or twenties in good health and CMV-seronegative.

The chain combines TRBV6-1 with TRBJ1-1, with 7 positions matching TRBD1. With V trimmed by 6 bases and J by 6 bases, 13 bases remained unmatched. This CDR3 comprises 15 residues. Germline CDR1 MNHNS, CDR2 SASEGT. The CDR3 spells CASSPQGQGGSEAFF. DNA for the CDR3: TGTGCCAGCAGCCCCCAAGGGCAGGGGGGATCTGAAGCTTTCTTT.

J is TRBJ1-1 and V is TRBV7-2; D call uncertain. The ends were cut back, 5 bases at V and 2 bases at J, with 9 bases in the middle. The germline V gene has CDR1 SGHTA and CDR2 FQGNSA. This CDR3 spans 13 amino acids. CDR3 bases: TGTGCCAGCAGCCCAACTTTTAACACTGAAGCTTTCTTT. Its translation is CASSPTFNTEAFF.

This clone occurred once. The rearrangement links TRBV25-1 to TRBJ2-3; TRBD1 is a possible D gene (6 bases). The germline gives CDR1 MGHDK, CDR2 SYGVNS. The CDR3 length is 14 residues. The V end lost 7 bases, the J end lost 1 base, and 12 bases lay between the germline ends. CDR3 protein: CASTPAGGTDTQYF. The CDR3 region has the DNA TGTGCCAGCACCCCCGCAGGGGGCACAGATACGCAGTATTTT.

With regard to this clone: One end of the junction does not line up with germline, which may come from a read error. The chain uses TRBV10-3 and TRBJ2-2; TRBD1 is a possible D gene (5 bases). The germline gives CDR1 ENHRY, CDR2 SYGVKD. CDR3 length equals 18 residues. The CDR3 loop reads CAISEMDVAGLRTGELFF. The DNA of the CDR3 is TGCGCCATCAGTGAGATGGATGTGGCAGGGTTAAGGACCGGGGAGCTGTTTTTT.

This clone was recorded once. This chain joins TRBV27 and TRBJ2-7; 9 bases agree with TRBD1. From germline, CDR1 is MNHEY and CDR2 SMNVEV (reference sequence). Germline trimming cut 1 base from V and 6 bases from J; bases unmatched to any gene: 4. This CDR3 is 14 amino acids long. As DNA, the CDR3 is TGTGCCAGCAGTTTATATTCGGGACAGGGCGAGCAGTACTTC. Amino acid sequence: CASSLYSGQGEQYF.

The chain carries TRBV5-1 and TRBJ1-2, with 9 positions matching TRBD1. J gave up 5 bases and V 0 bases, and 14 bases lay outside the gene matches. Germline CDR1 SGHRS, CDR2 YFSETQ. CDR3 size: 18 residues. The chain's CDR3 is CASSLGHPQGANHYGYTF. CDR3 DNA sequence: TGCGCCAGCAGCTTGGGGCACCCACAGGGGGCGAACCATTATGGCTACACCTTC.

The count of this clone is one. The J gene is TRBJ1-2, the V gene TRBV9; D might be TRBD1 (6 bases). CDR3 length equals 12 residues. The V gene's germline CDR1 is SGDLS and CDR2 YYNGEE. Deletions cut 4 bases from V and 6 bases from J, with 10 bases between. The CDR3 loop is CASSSRQDGYTF. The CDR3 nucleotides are TGTGCCAGCAGCTCGCGACAGGATGGCTACACCTTC.

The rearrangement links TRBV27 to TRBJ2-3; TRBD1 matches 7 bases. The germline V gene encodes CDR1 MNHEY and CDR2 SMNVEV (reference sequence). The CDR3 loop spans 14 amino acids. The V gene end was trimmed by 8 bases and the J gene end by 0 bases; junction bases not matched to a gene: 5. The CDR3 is CASSGGPSTDTQYF. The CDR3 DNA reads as TGTGCCAGCTCAGGGGGACCTAGCACAGATACGCAGTATTTT.

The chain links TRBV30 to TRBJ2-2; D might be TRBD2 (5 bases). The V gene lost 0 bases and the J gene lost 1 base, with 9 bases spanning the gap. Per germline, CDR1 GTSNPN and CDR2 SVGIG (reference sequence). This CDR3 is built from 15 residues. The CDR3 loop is CAWSVSGVNTGELFF. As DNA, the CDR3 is TGTGCCTGGAGTGTGAGCGGAGTGAACACCGGGGAGCTGTTTTTT.

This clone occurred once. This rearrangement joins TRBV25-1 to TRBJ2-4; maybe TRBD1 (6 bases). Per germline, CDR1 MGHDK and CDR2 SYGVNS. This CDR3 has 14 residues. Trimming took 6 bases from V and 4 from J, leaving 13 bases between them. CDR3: CASSIGTSKNIQYF. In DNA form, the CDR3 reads TGTGCCAGCAGCATTGGGACAAGTAAAAACATTCAGTACTTC.

This chain's CDR3 is CASSQVSSGYTF. The CDR3 DNA reads as TGTGCCAGTTCCCAAGTCTCTAGTGGCTACACCTTC. The chain carries TRBV19 and TRBJ1-2; no clear D. Per the germline V gene, CDR1 is LNHDA and CDR2 is SQIVND (reference sequence). With 8 bases removed from V and 7 bases from J, the gap between germline ends came to 14 bases. This CDR3 contains 12 residues.

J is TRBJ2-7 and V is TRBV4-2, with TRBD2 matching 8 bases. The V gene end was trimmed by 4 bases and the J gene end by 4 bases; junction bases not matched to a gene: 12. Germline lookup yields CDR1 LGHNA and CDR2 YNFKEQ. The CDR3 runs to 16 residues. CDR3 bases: TGTGCCAGCAGCCCCTTTCACGGGGGGGCCAAGTACGAGCAGTACTTC. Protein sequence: CASSPFHGGAKYEQYF.

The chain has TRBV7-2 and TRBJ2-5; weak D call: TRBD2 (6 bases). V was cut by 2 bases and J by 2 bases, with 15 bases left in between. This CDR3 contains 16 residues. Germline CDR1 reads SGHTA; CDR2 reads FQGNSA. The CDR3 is CASSLHRTGVQETQYF. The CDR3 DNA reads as TGTGCCAGCAGCTTACATCGAACGGGGGTGCAAGAGACCCAGTACTTC.

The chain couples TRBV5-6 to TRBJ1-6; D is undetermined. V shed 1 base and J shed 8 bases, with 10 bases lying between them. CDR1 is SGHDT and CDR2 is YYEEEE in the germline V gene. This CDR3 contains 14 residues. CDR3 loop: CASSLRGIDSPLHF. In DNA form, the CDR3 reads TGTGCCAGCAGCTTGAGAGGTATCGATTCACCCCTCCACTTT.

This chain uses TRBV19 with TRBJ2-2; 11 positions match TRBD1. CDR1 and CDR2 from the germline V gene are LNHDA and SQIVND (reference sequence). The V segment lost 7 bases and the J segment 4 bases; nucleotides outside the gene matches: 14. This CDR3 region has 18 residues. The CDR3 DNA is TGTGCCAGTAAGATAGGACAGGGGGCGCATATCGGCACCGGGGAGCTGTTTTTT. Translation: CASKIGQGAHIGTGELFF.

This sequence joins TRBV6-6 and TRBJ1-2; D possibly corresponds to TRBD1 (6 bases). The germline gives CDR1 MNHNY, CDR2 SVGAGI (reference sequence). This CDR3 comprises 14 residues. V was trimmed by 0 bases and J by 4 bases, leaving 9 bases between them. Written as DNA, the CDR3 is TGTGCCAGCAGTTACTCGACAGGAGGCTATGGCTACACCTTC. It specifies CASSYSTGGYGYTF.

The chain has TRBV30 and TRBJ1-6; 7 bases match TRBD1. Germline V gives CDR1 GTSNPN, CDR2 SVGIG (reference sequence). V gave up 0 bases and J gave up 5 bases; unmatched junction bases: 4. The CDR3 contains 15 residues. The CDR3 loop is CAWSVLDRDNSPLHF. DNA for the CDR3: TGTGCCTGGAGTGTACTTGACAGGGATAATTCACCCCTCCACTTT.

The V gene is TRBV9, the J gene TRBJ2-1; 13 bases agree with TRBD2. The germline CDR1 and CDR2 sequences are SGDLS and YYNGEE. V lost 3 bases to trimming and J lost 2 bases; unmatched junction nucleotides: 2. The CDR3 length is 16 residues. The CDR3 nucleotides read TGTGCCAGCAGCGGTACTAGCGGGGGGGCCTACAATGAGCAGTTCTTC. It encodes CASSGTSGGAYNEQFF. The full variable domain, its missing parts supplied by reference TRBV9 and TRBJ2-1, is DSGVTQTPKHLITATGQRVTLRCSPRSGDLSVYWYQQSLDQGLQFLIQYYNGEERAKGNILERFSAQQFPDLHSELNLSSLELGDSALYFCASSGTSGGAYNEQFFGPGTRLTVL.

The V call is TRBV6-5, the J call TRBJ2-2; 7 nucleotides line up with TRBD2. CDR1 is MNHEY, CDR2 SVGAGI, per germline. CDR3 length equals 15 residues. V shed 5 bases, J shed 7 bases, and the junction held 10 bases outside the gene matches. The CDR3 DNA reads TGTGCCAGCAGTCCTCTGGGAGGGTTCGTCGGGGAGCTGTTTTTT. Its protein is CASSPLGGFVGELFF.

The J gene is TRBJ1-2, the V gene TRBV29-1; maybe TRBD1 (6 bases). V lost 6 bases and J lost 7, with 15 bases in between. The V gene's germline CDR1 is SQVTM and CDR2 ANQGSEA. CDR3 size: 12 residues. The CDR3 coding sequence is TGCAGCGTCGGACTAGGGGGAGTTGGCTACACCTTC. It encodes CSVGLGGVGYTF. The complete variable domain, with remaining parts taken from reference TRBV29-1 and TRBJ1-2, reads SAVISQKPSRDICQRGTSLTIQCQVDSQVTMMFWYRQQPGQSLTLIATANQGSEATYESGFVIDKFPISRPNLTFSTLTVSNMSPEDSSIYLCSVGLGGVGYTFGSGTRLTVV.

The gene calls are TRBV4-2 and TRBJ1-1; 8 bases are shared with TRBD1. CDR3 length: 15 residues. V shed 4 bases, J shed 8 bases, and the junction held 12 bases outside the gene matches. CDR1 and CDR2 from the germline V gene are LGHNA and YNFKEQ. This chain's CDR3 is CASSPLLGTGWEAFF. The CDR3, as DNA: TGTGCCAGCAGCCCTCTCTTAGGGACAGGTTGGGAAGCTTTCTTT.

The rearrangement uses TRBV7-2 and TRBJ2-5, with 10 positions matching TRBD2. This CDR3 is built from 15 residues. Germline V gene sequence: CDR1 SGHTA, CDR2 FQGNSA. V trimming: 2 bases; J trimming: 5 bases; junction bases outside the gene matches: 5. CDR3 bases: TGTGCCAGCAGCTTATGGTTTAGCGGGGGGGAGACCCAGTACTTC. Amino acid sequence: CASSLWFSGGETQYF. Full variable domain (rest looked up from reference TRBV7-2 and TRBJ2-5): GAGVSQSPSNKVTEKGKDVELRCDPISGHTALYWYRQSLGQGLEFLIYFQGNSAPDKSGLPSDRFSAERTGGSVSTLTIQRTQQEDSAVYLCASSLWFSGGETQYFGPGTRLLVL.

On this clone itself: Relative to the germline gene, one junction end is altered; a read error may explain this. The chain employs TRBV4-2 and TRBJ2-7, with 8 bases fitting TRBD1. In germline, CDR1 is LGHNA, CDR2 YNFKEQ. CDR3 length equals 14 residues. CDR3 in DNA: TGTGCCAGCAGCCAAGAAGCGTGGACAGGGTTTTTGAACTTC. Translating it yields CASSQEAWTGFLNF.

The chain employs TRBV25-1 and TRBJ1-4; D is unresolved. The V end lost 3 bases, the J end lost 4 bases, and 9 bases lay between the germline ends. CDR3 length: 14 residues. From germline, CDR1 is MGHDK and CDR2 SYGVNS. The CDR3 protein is CASSDSAINEKLFF. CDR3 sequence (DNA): TGTGCCAGCAGTGATAGTGCCATTAATGAAAAACTGTTTTTT.

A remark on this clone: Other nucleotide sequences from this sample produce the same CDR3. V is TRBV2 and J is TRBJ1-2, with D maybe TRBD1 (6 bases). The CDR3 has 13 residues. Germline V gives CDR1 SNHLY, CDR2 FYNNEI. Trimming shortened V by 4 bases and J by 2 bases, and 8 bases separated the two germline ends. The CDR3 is CASSGQGNYGYTF. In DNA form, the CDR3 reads TGTGCCAGCAGTGGTCAGGGGAACTATGGCTACACCTTC.

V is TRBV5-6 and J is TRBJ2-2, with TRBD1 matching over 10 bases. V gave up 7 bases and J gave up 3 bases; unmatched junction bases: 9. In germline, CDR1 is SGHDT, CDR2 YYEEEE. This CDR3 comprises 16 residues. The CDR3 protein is CASGSWDRGDTGELFF. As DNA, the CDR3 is TGTGCCAGCGGATCCTGGGACAGGGGCGACACCGGGGAGCTGTTTTTT.

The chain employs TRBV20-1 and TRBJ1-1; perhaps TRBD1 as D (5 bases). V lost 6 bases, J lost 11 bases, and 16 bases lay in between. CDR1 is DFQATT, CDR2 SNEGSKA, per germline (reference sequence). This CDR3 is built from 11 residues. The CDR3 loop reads CSARGLSGAFF. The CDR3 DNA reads TGCAGTGCAAGGGGTCTGTCCGGCGCTTTCTTT.

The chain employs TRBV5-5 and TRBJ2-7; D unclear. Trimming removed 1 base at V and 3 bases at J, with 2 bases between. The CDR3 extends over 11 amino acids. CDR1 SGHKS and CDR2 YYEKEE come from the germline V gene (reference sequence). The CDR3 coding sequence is TGTGCCAGCAGCTTGCACTACGAGCAGTACTTC. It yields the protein CASSLHYEQYF.

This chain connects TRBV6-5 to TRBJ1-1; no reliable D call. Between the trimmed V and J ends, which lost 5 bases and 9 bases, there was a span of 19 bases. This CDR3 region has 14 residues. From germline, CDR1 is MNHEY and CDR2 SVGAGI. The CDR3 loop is CASSRQFPPPKAFF. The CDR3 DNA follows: TGTGCCAGCAGTCGCCAGTTCCCTCCCCCCAAAGCTTTCTTT.